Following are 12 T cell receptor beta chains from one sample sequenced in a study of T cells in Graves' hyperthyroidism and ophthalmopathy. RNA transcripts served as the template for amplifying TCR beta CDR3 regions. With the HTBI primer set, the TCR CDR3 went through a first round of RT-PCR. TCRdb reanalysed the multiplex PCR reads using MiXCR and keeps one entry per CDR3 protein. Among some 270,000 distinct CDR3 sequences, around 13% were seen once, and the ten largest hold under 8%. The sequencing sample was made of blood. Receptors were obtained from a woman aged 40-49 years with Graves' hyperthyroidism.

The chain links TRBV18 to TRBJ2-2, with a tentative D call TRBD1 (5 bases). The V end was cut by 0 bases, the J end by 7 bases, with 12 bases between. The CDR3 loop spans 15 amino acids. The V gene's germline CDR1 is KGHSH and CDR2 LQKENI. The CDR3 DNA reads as TGTGCCAGCTCACCACCGGACATTCTGGGCGGGGAGCTGTTTTTT. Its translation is CASSPPDILGGELFF. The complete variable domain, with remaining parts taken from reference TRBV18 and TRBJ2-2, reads NAGVMQNPRHLVRRRGQEARLRCSPMKGHSHVYWYRQLPEEGLKFMVYLQKENIIDESGMPKERFSAEFPKEGPSILRIQQVVRGDSAAYFCASSPPDILGGELFFGEGSRLTVL.

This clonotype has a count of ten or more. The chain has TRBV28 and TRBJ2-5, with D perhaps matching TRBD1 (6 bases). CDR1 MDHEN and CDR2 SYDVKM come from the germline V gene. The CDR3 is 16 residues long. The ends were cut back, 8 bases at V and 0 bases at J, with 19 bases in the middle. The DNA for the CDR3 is TGTGCCAGCGGTAAATCAACAGGGCTATACCAAGAGACCCAGTACTTC. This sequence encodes CASGKSTGLYQETQYF.

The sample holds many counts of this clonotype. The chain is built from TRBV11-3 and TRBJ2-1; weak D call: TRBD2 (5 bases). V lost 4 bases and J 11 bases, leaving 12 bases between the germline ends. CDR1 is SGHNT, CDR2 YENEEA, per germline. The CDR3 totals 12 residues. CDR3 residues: CASSSEVGQQFF. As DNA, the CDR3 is TGTGCCAGCAGCTCGGAGGTCGGCCAGCAGTTCTTC.

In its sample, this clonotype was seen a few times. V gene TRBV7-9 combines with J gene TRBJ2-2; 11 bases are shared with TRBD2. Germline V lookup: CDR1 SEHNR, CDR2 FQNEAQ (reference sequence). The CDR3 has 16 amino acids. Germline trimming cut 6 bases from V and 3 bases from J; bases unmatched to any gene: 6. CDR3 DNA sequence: TGTGCCAGCAGTTCCCTAGCGGGAGGTCACACCGGGGAGCTGTTTTTT. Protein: CASSSLAGGHTGELFF. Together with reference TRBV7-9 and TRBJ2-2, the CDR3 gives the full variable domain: DTGVSQNPRHKITKRGQNVTFRCDPISEHNRLYWYRQTLGQGPEFLTYFQNEAQLEKSRLLSDRFSAERPKGSFSTLEIQRTEQGDSAMYLCASSSLAGGHTGELFFGEGSRLTVL.

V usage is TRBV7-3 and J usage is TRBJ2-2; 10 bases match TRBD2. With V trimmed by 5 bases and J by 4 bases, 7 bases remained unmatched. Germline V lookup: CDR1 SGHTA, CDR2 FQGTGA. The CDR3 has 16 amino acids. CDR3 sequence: CASSPSSGSFTGELFF. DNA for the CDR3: TGTGCCAGCAGCCCTTCTAGCGGGAGTTTCACCGGGGAGCTGTTTTTT.

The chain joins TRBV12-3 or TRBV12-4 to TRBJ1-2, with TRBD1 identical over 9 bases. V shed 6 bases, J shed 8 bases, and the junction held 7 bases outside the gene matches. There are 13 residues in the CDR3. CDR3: CASSQTGGRGYTF. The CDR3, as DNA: TGTGCCAGCAGCCAAACAGGGGGCCGGGGCTACACCTTC.

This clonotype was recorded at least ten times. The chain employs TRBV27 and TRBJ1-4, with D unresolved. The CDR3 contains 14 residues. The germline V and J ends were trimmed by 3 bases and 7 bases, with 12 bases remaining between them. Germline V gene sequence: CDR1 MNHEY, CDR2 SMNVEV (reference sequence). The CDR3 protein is CASSFGMEGEKLFF. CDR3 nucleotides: TGTGCCAGCAGTTTCGGAATGGAGGGTGAAAAACTGTTTTTT.

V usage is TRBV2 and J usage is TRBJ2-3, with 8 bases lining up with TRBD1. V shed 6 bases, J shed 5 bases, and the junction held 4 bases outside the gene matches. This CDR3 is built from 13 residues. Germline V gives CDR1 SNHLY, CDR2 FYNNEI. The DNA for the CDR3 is TGTGCCAGCAGACAGGGGGTAATAGATACGCAGTATTTT. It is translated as CASRQGVIDTQYF.

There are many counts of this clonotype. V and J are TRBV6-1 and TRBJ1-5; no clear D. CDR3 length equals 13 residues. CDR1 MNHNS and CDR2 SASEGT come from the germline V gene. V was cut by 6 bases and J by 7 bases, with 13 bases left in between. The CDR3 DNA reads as TGTGCCAGCAGACGCACCTCGGGGCAGCCCCAGCATTTT. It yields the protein CASRRTSGQPQHF.

The CDR3 protein is CASSSGGGNSPLHF. Here the CDR3 DNA reads TGTGCCAGCAGTTCGGGAGGGGGTAATTCACCCCTCCACTTT. The chain employs TRBV28 and TRBJ1-6, with a weak D call TRBD1 (6 bases). Germline CDR1 MDHEN, CDR2 SYDVKM. V was clipped by 4 bases and J by 6 bases, with 10 bases between them. CDR3 length equals 14 residues. Using reference TRBV28 and TRBJ1-6 for the parts outside the CDR3, the full variable domain is DVKVTQSSRYLVKRTGEKVFLECVQDMDHENMFWYRQDPGLGLRLIYFSYDVKMKEKGDIPEGYSVSREKKERFSLILESASTNQTSMYLCASSSGGGNSPLHFGNGTRLTVT.

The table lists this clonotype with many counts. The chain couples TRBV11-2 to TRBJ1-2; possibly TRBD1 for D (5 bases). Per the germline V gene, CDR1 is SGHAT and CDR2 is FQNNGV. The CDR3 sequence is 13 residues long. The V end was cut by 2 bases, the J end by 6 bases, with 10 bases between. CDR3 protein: CASSLPRGDGYTF. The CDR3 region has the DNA TGTGCCAGCAGCTTACCGCGGGGGGATGGCTACACCTTC.

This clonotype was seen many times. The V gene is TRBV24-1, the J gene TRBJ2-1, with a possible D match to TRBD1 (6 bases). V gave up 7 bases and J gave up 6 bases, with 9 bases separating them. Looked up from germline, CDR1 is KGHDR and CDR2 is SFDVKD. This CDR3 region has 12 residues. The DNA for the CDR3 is TGTGCCACCAGGAGGGGGACCAATGAGCAGTTCTTC. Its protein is CATRRGTNEQFF.